Following are 10 T cell receptor beta chains from one sample sequenced in a study of blood T cell repertoires in COVID-19. The protocol was immunoSEQ multiplex PCR, while the TCRdb copy is restricted to in-frame clones and leaves out a portion. The repertoire holds around 79,000 clones, with 88% as singletons. Sequencing was performed on peripheral blood. These receptors were collected from a human donor in a cohort sampled during active COVID-19.

The J gene is TRBJ2-3, the V gene TRBV9; TRBD2 matches at 8 bases. CDR1 SGDLS and CDR2 YYNGEE come from the germline V gene. Unmatched junction bases numbered 5, after V lost 0 bases and J lost 5 bases. CDR3 length: 15 amino acids. The CDR3 DNA follows: TGTGCCAGCAGCGTAGAACTAGCGGCCCGAGATACGCAGTATTTT. Its protein product is CASSVELAARDTQYF. Full variable domain (missing parts from reference TRBV9 and TRBJ2-3): DSGVTQTPKHLITATGQRVTLRCSPRSGDLSVYWYQQSLDQGLQFLIQYYNGEERAKGNILERFSAQQFPDLHSELNLSSLELGDSALYFCASSVELAARDTQYFGPGTRLTVL.

V usage is TRBV27 and J usage is TRBJ1-1, with 8 positions matching TRBD1. The germline gives CDR1 MNHEY, CDR2 SMNVEV (reference sequence). V lost 5 bases and J lost 1; bases outside the gene matches: 3. This CDR3 region has 14 residues. In DNA, the CDR3 is TGTGCCAGCAGTACCGACAGGGGGAACACTGAAGCTTTCTTT. This sequence encodes CASSTDRGNTEAFF.

V is TRBV7-6 and J is TRBJ2-7, with 8 nucleotides matching TRBD2. Germline CDR1 is SGHVS and CDR2 is FNYEAQ. After removal of 6 bases from V and 1 base from J, the junction contained 8 bases not matched to a gene. The CDR3 totals 15 residues. CDR3 region: CASSPGGPGSYEQYF. CDR3 bases: TGTGCCAGCAGTCCGGGGGGGCCGGGGTCCTACGAGCAGTACTTC.

The V and J genes are TRBV2 and TRBJ2-5; weak D call: TRBD2 (7 bases). Germline values: CDR1 SNHLY, CDR2 FYNNEI. Trimming left V 7 bases short and J 2 bases short, with 20 bases between. The CDR3 length is 16 residues. CDR3 region: CASNPRRGGIQETQYF. The DNA for the CDR3 is TGTGCCAGCAACCCTCGGAGGGGGGGGATTCAAGAGACCCAGTACTTC.

The chain combines TRBV19 with TRBJ2-7, with 11 bases lining up with TRBD1. CDR1 and CDR2 (germline): LNHDA, SQIVND (reference sequence). CDR3 length: 12 residues. V shed 8 bases and J 4 bases; nucleotides not matched to a gene: 1. The CDR3 region has the DNA TGTGCCAGTGGGACAGGGGGATACGAGCAGTACTTC. It specifies CASGTGGYEQYF. The complete variable domain, with remaining parts taken from reference TRBV19 and TRBJ2-7, reads DGGITQSPKYLFRKEGQNVTLSCEQNLNHDAMYWYRQDPGQGLRLIYYSQIVNDFQKGDIAEGYSVSREKKESFPLTVTSAQKNPTAFYLCASGTGGYEQYFGPGTRLTVT.

The genes are TRBV5-1 and TRBJ2-2; D is perhaps TRBD2 (6 bases). The V gene's germline CDR1 is SGHRS and CDR2 YFSETQ. There are 15 residues in the CDR3. V gave up 1 base and J gave up 1 base, with 8 bases separating them. As DNA, the CDR3 is TGCGCCAGCAGCTTGAATAGCGGGAACACCGGGGAGCTGTTTTTT. It specifies CASSLNSGNTGELFF.

The chain has TRBV6-5 and TRBJ2-1; possibly TRBD1 for D (5 bases). Germline lookup yields CDR1 MNHEY and CDR2 SVGAGI. This CDR3 spans 14 amino acids. The V and J ends lost 6 bases and 2 bases respectively, with 11 bases between them. In nucleotides, the CDR3 is TGTGCCAGCAGAAACAGGAGAACCTACAATGAGCAGTTCTTC. Residues: CASRNRRTYNEQFF.

The gene calls are TRBV19 and TRBJ1-4; 7 positions match TRBD1. The CDR3 has 15 residues. The junction had 10 bases not matched to a gene; V was cut back by 5 bases and J by 7 bases. Germline V gives CDR1 LNHDA, CDR2 SQIVND (reference sequence). CDR3 protein: CASSGRQGEGEKLFF. The CDR3 nucleotides read TGTGCCAGTAGTGGGCGACAGGGAGAGGGTGAAAAACTGTTTTTT.

The rearrangement links TRBV28 to TRBJ1-6; no reliable D call. Germline values: CDR1 MDHEN, CDR2 SYDVKM. The CDR3 contains 14 residues. V dropped 5 bases and J dropped 11 bases, with 16 bases sitting between them. The chain's CDR3 is CASSPPRESTPLHF. The CDR3 nucleotides are TGTGCCAGCAGTCCGCCCCGAGAGAGTACACCCCTCCACTTT. The full variable domain, with the rest looked up from reference TRBV28 and TRBJ1-6, is DVKVTQSSRYLVKRTGEKVFLECVQDMDHENMFWYRQDPGLGLRLIYFSYDVKMKEKGDIPEGYSVSREKKERFSLILESASTNQTSMYLCASSPPRESTPLHFGNGTRLTVT.

This rearrangement joins TRBV29-1 to TRBJ2-1; D uncertain. Germline CDR1 reads SQVTM; CDR2 reads ANQGSEA. The CDR3 is 14 residues long. V gave up 8 bases and J gave up 6 bases, with 20 bases separating them. The CDR3 region has the DNA TGCAGCCATAACCAAGCGCGCCGCTTCAATGAGCAGTTCTTC. It yields the protein CSHNQARRFNEQFF.